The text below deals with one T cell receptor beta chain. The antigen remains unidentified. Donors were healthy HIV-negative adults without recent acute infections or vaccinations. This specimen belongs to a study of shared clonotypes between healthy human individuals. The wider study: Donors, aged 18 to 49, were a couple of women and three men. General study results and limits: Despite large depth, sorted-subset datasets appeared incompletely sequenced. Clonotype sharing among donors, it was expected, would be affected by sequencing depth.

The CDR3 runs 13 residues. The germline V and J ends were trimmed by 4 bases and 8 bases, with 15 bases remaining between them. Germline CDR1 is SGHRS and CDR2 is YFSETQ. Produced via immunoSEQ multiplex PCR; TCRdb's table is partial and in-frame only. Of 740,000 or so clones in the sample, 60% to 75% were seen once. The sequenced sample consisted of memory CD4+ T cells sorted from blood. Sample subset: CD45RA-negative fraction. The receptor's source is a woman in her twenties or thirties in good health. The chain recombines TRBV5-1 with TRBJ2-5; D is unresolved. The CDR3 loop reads CASSAEWVGTQYF. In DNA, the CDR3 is TGCGCCAGCAGCGCGGAATGGGTAGGAACCCAGTACTTC.